This T cell receptor (beta chain) originates from a study of cytomegalovirus exposure and HLA in healthy donors. Trimming removed 5 bases from V and 5 bases from J; junction bases left unmatched: 4. CDR3 size: 13 residues. Germline V CDR1 and CDR2: MNHEY, SVGAGI. Primers for the PCR totalled 60 Vbeta and 13 Jbeta. The repertoire was sequenced with immunoSEQ multiplex PCR; TCRdb's copy has only in-frame clones and lacks some. Among about 140,000 clones listed, roughly 79% were seen once. The V call is TRBV6-5, the J call TRBJ2-5; 8 nucleotides agree with TRBD1. The clonotype comes from a man between 18 and 29 years old in good health and CMV-seronegative. Sequences were obtained from PBMCs. DNA for the CDR3: TGTGCCAGCAGTGGACAGGGCCCGGAGACCCAGTACTTC. Translation gives CASSGQGPETQYF.